This is a list of T cell receptor beta chains from one sample in a study of cytomegalovirus exposure and HLA in healthy donors. Clones were read by immunoSEQ multiplex PCR, and TCRdb kept only the in-frame ones, dropping some. The profile shows tens of thousands of clones, 81% of them singletons. The sequenced sample consisted of PBMCs. The origin of the receptors is a human donor in good health. Both conserved end residues are part of each CDR3. Each record gives: D gene, J gene, clone size, V gene, CDR3 protein, CDR3 DNA. The D gene is left open where the match is weak. The listing skips clone size in some rows; elsewhere it reads once, few, many or a size class.

d_gene: NA
j_gene: TRBJ1-2
abundance: NA
v_gene: TRBV9
CDR3aa: CASSTRGSGYTF
CDR3nt: TGTGCCAGCAGCACTAGAGGGAGCGGCTACACCTTC

d_gene: NA
j_gene: TRBJ1-6
abundance: NA
v_gene: TRBV27
CDR3aa: CASSLRNSPLHF
CDR3nt: TGTGCCAGCAGTTTACGGAATTCACCCCTCCACTTT

d_gene: TRBD1
j_gene: TRBJ2-7
abundance: NA
v_gene: TRBV6-5
CDR3aa: CASSYSPDRVNEQYF
CDR3nt: TGTGCCAGCAGTTATTCCCCGGACAGGGTGAACGAGCAGTACTTC

d_gene: NA
j_gene: TRBJ2-1
abundance: NA
v_gene: TRBV9
CDR3aa: CASSQGGRATYNEQFF
CDR3nt: TGTGCCAGCAGCCAGGGGGGACGGGCGACCTACAATGAGCAGTTCTTC

d_gene: TRBD1
j_gene: TRBJ1-2
abundance: NA
v_gene: TRBV2
CDR3aa: CASRTGLQDYGYTF
CDR3nt: TGTGCCAGCAGGACAGGGCTCCAGGACTATGGCTACACCTTC

d_gene: TRBD1
j_gene: TRBJ1-2
abundance: NA
v_gene: TRBV7-9
CDR3aa: CASSLTGGLGYGYTF
CDR3nt: TGTGCCAGCAGCTTAACAGGGGGCCTCGGCTATGGCTACACCTTC

d_gene: NA
j_gene: TRBJ1-1
abundance: NA
v_gene: TRBV28
CDR3aa: CASSLVGGTEAFF
CDR3nt: TGTGCCAGCAGTTTGGTGGGGGGCACTGAAGCTTTCTTT

d_gene: TRBD2
j_gene: TRBJ2-7
abundance: NA
v_gene: TRBV6-6
CDR3aa: CASSYGLAGGGEQYF
CDR3nt: TGTGCCAGCAGTTACGGGCTAGCGGGGGGCGGCGAGCAGTACTTC

d_gene: TRBD2
j_gene: TRBJ2-7
abundance: NA
v_gene: TRBV28
CDR3aa: CASSLPGRDYEQYF
CDR3nt: TGTGCCAGCAGTTTACCGGGGAGGGACTACGAGCAGTACTTC

d_gene: NA
j_gene: TRBJ1-2
abundance: NA
v_gene: TRBV5-1
CDR3aa: CASSLATRGEGYTF
CDR3nt: TGCGCCAGCAGCTTGGCCACCAGGGGTGAGGGCTACACCTTC

d_gene: NA
j_gene: TRBJ1-1
abundance: NA
v_gene: TRBV5-1
CDR3aa: CASSLVGGLNTEAFF
CDR3nt: TGCGCCAGCAGCTTGGTGGGGGGGTTAAACACTGAAGCTTTCTTT

d_gene: TRBD1
j_gene: TRBJ1-4
abundance: NA
v_gene: TRBV4-2
CDR3aa: CASSQEGGTNEKLFF
CDR3nt: TGTGCCAGCAGCCAAGAAGGGGGCACTAATGAAAAACTGTTTTTT

d_gene: TRBD1
j_gene: TRBJ2-7
abundance: NA
v_gene: TRBV5-8
CDR3aa: CASRAGTGYSYEQYF
CDR3nt: TGTGCCAGCAGGGCCGGGACAGGGTACTCCTACGAGCAGTACTTC

d_gene: TRBD2
j_gene: TRBJ2-1
abundance: NA
v_gene: TRBV6-5
CDR3aa: CASSSFYRGGRAEQFF
CDR3nt: TGTGCCAGCAGTTCCTTCTACCGGGGGGGCAGGGCTGAGCAGTTCTTC

d_gene: TRBD1
j_gene: TRBJ1-2
abundance: once
v_gene: TRBV5-1
CDR3aa: CASSLLQGTSYGYTF
CDR3nt: TGCGCCAGCAGCTTATTACAGGGGACTTCCTATGGCTACACCTTC

d_gene: TRBD1
j_gene: TRBJ1-2
abundance: NA
v_gene: TRBV30
CDR3aa: CAWRAGGAGYGYTF
CDR3nt: TGTGCCTGGAGAGCAGGGGGCGCGGGCTATGGCTACACCTTC

d_gene: NA
j_gene: TRBJ1-5
abundance: NA
v_gene: TRBV19
CDR3aa: CASSIYVRRANQPQHF
CDR3nt: TGTGCCAGTAGTATTTATGTTCGCAGGGCCAATCAGCCCCAGCATTTT

d_gene: TRBD1
j_gene: TRBJ2-1
abundance: NA
v_gene: TRBV7-3
CDR3aa: CASSSIPGQYEQFF
CDR3nt: TGTGCCAGCAGCTCAATTCCGGGACAGTATGAGCAGTTCTTC

d_gene: TRBD1
j_gene: TRBJ2-7
abundance: NA
v_gene: TRBV28
CDR3aa: CASRYDRGLAYEQYF
CDR3nt: TGTGCCAGCAGGTATGACAGGGGTTTGGCCTACGAGCAGTACTTC

d_gene: TRBD1
j_gene: TRBJ2-3
abundance: NA
v_gene: TRBV18
CDR3aa: CASSPLATGKDTQYF
CDR3nt: TGTGCCAGCTCACCCCTTGCGACAGGGAAAGATACGCAGTATTTT

d_gene: NA
j_gene: TRBJ1-5
abundance: NA
v_gene: TRBV28
CDR3aa: CASRGGAPATQHF
CDR3nt: TGTGCCAGCAGGGGTGGGGCCCCCGCGACCCAGCATTTT

d_gene: NA
j_gene: TRBJ2-7
abundance: NA
v_gene: TRBV13
CDR3aa: CASSHPHRYEQYF
CDR3nt: TGTGCCAGCTCCCACCCTCACCGGTACGAGCAGTACTTC

d_gene: NA
j_gene: TRBJ2-7
abundance: NA
v_gene: TRBV9
CDR3aa: CASSAAVSPEQYF
CDR3nt: TGTGCCAGCAGCGCGGCGGTATCCCCTGAGCAGTACTTC

d_gene: NA
j_gene: TRBJ2-2
abundance: NA
v_gene: TRBV21-1
CDR3aa: CASSPHGQRLNTGELFF
CDR3nt: TGTGCCAGCAGCCCGCACGGCCAACGACTTAACACCGGGGAGCTGTTTTTT

d_gene: NA
j_gene: TRBJ1-1
abundance: NA
v_gene: TRBV18
CDR3aa: CASSPRQDKNTEAFF
CDR3nt: TGTGCCAGCTCACCGCGACAGGATAAGAACACTGAAGCTTTCTTT

d_gene: TRBD1
j_gene: TRBJ1-6
abundance: NA
v_gene: TRBV27
CDR3aa: CASLAGTGVSPLHF
CDR3nt: TGTGCCAGCCTAGCCGGGACAGGGGTCAGTCCCCTCCACTTT

d_gene: TRBD2
j_gene: TRBJ2-1
abundance: few
v_gene: TRBV4-3
CDR3aa: CASSQELEGSGRSEQFF
CDR3nt: TGCGCCAGCAGCCAAGAACTAGAAGGTAGCGGGAGGTCAGAGCAGTTCTTC

d_gene: NA
j_gene: TRBJ1-2
abundance: NA
v_gene: TRBV6-1
CDR3aa: CASSENTLGGYTF
CDR3nt: TGTGCCAGCAGTGAAAACACCCTTGGCGGCTACACCTTC

d_gene: NA
j_gene: TRBJ1-4
abundance: NA
v_gene: TRBV5-5
CDR3aa: CASSLRTRDEKLFF
CDR3nt: TGTGCCAGCAGCTTGAGGACTAGGGATGAAAAACTGTTTTTT

d_gene: NA
j_gene: TRBJ2-4
abundance: NA
v_gene: TRBV25-1
CDR3aa: CASSEISGAKNIQYF
CDR3nt: TGTGCCAGCAGTGAAATATCCGGAGCCAAAAACATTCAGTACTTC

d_gene: TRBD2
j_gene: TRBJ2-5
abundance: NA
v_gene: TRBV7-3
CDR3aa: CASSPYGGQETQYF
CDR3nt: TGTGCCAGCAGTCCTTACGGGGGGCAAGAGACCCAGTACTTC

d_gene: TRBD2
j_gene: TRBJ2-5
abundance: NA
v_gene: TRBV7-2
CDR3aa: CASTSPRGLPATQYF
CDR3nt: TGTGCCAGCACCTCCCCGCGGGGACTACCGGCGACCCAGTACTTC

d_gene: NA
j_gene: TRBJ1-4
abundance: NA
v_gene: TRBV7-3
CDR3aa: CASTKQGATNEKLFF
CDR3nt: TGTGCCAGCACAAAGCAGGGTGCAACTAATGAAAAACTGTTTTTT

d_gene: TRBD2
j_gene: TRBJ2-5
abundance: once
v_gene: TRBV7-7
CDR3aa: CASSLGASGGPQETQYF
CDR3nt: TGTGCTAGCAGCTTAGGGGCCAGCGGGGGGCCACAAGAGACCCAGTACTTC

d_gene: NA
j_gene: TRBJ1-6
abundance: NA
v_gene: TRBV7-2
CDR3aa: CASSFLSSVNSPLHF
CDR3nt: TGTGCCAGCAGCTTCCTCAGCAGCGTAAATTCACCCCTCCACTTT

d_gene: NA
j_gene: TRBJ1-3
abundance: NA
v_gene: TRBV7-2
CDR3aa: CASSLSRAGNTIYF
CDR3nt: TGTGCCAGCAGCTTAAGCAGGGCTGGAAACACCATATATTTT

d_gene: NA
j_gene: TRBJ2-5
abundance: few
v_gene: TRBV10-3
CDR3aa: CAISEGGELETQYF
CDR3nt: TGTGCCATCAGTGAGGGCGGTGAGCTAGAGACCCAGTACTTC

d_gene: NA
j_gene: TRBJ1-2
abundance: NA
v_gene: TRBV5-1
CDR3aa: CASSPDSNGYTF
CDR3nt: TGCGCCAGCAGCCCGGACAGTAATGGCTACACCTTC

d_gene: NA
j_gene: TRBJ1-1
abundance: NA
v_gene: TRBV21-1
CDR3aa: CASSKIGPGWDTEAFF
CDR3nt: TGTGCCAGCAGCAAAATAGGCCCAGGGTGGGACACTGAAGCTTTCTTT

d_gene: TRBD2
j_gene: TRBJ2-7
abundance: few
v_gene: TRBV5-6
CDR3aa: CASSLGRDEQYF
CDR3nt: TGTGCCAGCAGTCTGGGGAGGGACGAGCAGTACTTC

d_gene: NA
j_gene: TRBJ2-7
abundance: NA
v_gene: TRBV4-1
CDR3aa: CASSQAMGQSYEQYF
CDR3nt: TGCGCCAGCAGCCAAGCCATGGGGCAGTCGTACGAGCAGTACTTC

d_gene: NA
j_gene: TRBJ1-5
abundance: NA
v_gene: TRBV19
CDR3aa: CASSIRTGLLQPQHF
CDR3nt: TGTGCCAGTAGTATCCGCACGGGACTCCTACAGCCCCAGCATTTT

d_gene: TRBD2
j_gene: TRBJ2-2
abundance: NA
v_gene: TRBV6-1
CDR3aa: CASSEALGGGAGELFF
CDR3nt: TGTGCCAGCAGTGAAGCGCTCGGGGGAGGGGCCGGGGAGCTGTTTTTT

d_gene: TRBD1
j_gene: TRBJ1-2
abundance: few
v_gene: TRBV10-3
CDR3aa: CAIRSDRGHNYGYTF
CDR3nt: TGTGCCATCAGGTCGGACAGGGGGCATAACTATGGCTACACCTTC

d_gene: TRBD1
j_gene: TRBJ1-5
abundance: few
v_gene: TRBV6-1
CDR3aa: CASRQGADNQPQHF
CDR3nt: TGTGCCAGCAGGCAGGGGGCGGATAATCAGCCCCAGCATTTT

d_gene: NA
j_gene: TRBJ2-7
abundance: NA
v_gene: TRBV7-8
CDR3aa: CASSHPRDTAYEQYF
CDR3nt: TGTGCCAGCAGCCACCCCCGGGACACTGCCTACGAGCAGTACTTC

d_gene: NA
j_gene: TRBJ1-1
abundance: few
v_gene: TRBV29-1
CDR3aa: CSAKTANTEAFF
CDR3nt: TGCAGCGCCAAGACAGCTAACACTGAAGCTTTCTTT

d_gene: NA
j_gene: TRBJ2-7
abundance: NA
v_gene: TRBV7-6
CDR3aa: CASSEEVGSSYEQYF
CDR3nt: TGTGCCAGCAGCGAGGAGGTGGGTTCGTCCTACGAGCAGTACTTC

d_gene: NA
j_gene: TRBJ1-5
abundance: few
v_gene: TRBV18
CDR3aa: CASSPIGGKGNQPQHF
CDR3nt: TGTGCCAGCTCCCCGATTGGGGGCAAAGGCAATCAGCCCCAGCATTTT

d_gene: TRBD1
j_gene: TRBJ2-7
abundance: NA
v_gene: TRBV25-1
CDR3aa: CASSRDSRREQYF
CDR3nt: TGTGCCAGCAGCCGGGACAGTAGGCGCGAGCAGTACTTC